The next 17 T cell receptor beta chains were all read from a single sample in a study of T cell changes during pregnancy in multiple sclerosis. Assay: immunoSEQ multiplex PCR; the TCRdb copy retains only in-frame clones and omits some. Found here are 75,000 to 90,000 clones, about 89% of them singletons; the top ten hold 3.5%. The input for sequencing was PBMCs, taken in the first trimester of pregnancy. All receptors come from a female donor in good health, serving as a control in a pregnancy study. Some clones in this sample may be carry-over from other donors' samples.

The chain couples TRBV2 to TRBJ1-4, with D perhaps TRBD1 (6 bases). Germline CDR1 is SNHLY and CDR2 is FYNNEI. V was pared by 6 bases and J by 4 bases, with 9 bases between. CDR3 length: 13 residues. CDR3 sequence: CASRDRLNEKLFF. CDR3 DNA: TGTGCCAGCAGGGACAGACTTAATGAAAAACTGTTTTTT.

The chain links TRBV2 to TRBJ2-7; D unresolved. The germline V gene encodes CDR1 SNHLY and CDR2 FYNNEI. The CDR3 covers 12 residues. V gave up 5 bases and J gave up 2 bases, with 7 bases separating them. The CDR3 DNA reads TGTGCCAGCAGTTACTTTCCCTACGAGCAGTACTTC. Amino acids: CASSYFPYEQYF.

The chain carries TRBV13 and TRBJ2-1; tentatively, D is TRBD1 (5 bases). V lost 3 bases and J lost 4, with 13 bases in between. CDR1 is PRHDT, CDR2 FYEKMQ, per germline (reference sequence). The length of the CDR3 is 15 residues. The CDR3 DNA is TGTGCCAGCAGCTTGGGATGGACACCTTACAATGAGCAGTTCTTC. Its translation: CASSLGWTPYNEQFF.

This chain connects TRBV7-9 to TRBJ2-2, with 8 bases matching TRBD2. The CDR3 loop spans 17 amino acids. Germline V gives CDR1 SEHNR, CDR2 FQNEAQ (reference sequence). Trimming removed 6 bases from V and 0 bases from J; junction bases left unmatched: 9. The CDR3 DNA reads TGTGCCAGCAGTTTACCGACTAGCGCTCCGAACACCGGGGAGCTGTTTTTT. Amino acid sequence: CASSLPTSAPNTGELFF.

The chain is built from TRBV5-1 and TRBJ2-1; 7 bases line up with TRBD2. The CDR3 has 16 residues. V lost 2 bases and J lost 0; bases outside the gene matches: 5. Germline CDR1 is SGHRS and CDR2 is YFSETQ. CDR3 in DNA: TGCGCCAGCAGCTTCGGCGGCGGGAGCTCCTACAATGAGCAGTTCTTC. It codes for CASSFGGGSSYNEQFF. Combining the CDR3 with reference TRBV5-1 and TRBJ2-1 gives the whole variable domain KAGVTQTPRYLIKTRGQQVTLSCSPISGHRSVSWYQQTPGQGLQFLFEYFSETQRNKGNFPGRFSGRQFSNSRSEMNVSTLELGDSALYLCASSFGGGSSYNEQFFGPGTRLTVL.

CDR3 DNA sequence: TGTGCCAGCAGCTTACGAGGACAGCCCTTCTATAGCAATCAGCCCCAGCATTTT. Translating gives CASSLRGQPFYSNQPQHF. The gene calls are TRBV7-2 and TRBJ1-5, with D maybe TRBD1 (6 bases). The CDR3 extends over 18 amino acids. In germline, CDR1 is SGHTA, CDR2 FQGNSA. V was pared by 2 bases and J by 0 bases, with 17 bases between.

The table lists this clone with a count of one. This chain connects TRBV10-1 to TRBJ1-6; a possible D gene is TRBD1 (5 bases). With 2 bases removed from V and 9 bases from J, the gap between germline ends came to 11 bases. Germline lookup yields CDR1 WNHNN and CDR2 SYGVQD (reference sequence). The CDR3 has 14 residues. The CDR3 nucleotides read TGCGCCAGCAGTGAGAGGGGATCGGGTTCACCCCTCCACTTT. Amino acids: CASSERGSGSPLHF.

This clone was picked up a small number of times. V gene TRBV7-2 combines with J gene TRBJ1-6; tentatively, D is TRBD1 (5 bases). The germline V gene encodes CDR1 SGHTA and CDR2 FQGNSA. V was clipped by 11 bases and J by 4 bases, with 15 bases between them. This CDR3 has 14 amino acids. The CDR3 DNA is TGTGCCGGGCGGGGGGGGGATTATAATTCACCCCTCCACTTT. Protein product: CAGRGGDYNSPLHF.

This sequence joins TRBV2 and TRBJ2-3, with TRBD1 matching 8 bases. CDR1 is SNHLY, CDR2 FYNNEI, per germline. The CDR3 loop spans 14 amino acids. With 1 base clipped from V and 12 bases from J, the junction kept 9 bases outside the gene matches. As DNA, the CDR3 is TGTGCCAGCAGTGAAGAGGCAGGGGGCTTTGCACAGTATTTT. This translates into CASSEEAGGFAQYF.

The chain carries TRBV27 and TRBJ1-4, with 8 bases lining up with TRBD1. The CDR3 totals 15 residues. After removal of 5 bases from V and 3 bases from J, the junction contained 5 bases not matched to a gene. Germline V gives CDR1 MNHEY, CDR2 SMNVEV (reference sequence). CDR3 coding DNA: TGTGCCAGCAGTACAGGGGGTAGGGCTAATGAAAAACTGTTTTTT. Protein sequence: CASSTGGRANEKLFF. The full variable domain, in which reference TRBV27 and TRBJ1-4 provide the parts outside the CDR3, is EAQVTQNPRYLITVTGKKLTVTCSQNMNHEYMSWYRQDPGLGLRQIYYSMNVEVTDKGDVPEGYKVSRKEKRNFPLILESPSPNQTSLYFCASSTGGRANEKLFFGSGTQLSVL.

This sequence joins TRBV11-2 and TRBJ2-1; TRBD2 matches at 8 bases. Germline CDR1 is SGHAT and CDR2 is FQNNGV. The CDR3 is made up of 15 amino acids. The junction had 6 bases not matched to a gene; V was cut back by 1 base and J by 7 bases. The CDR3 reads CASSLGGSGANEQFF. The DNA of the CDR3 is TGTGCCAGCAGCTTAGGAGGTAGCGGGGCTAATGAGCAGTTCTTC.

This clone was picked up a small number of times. The CDR3 sequence is CASSSGQGGYNEQFF. DNA of the CDR3: TGTGCCAGCAGTTCCGGACAGGGGGGCTACAATGAGCAGTTCTTC. The gene calls are TRBV28 and TRBJ2-1, with TRBD1 matching over 10 bases. The CDR3 has 15 residues. The germline V gene has CDR1 MDHEN and CDR2 SYDVKM. Unmatched junction bases numbered 3, after V lost 4 bases and J lost 3 bases.

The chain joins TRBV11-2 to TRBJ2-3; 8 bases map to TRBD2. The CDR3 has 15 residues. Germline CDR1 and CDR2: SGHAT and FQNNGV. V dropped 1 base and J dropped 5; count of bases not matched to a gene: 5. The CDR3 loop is CASSLGGGHGDTQYF. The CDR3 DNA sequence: TGTGCCAGCAGCTTAGGCGGGGGGCATGGAGATACGCAGTATTTT.

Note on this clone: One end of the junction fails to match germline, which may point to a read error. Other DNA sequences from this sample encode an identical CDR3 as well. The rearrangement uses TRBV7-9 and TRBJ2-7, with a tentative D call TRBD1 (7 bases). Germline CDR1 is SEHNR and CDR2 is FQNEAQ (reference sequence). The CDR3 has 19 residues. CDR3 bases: TGTGCTAGCAGCTTAGCGCGGGACAGCTTAAGATTATTCTCCTACGAGCAGTACTTC. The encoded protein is CASSLARDSLRLFSYEQYF.

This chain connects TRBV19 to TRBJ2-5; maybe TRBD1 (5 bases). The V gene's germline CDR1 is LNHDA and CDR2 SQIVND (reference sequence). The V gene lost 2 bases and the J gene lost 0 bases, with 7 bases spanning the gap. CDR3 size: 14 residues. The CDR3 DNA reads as TGTGCCAGTAGTATACAGGGCCACCAAGAGACCCAGTACTTC. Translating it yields CASSIQGHQETQYF.

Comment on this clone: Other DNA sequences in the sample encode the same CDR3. The CDR3 bases are TGTGCCAGCAGTTACTCAAGGGGCTACGAGCAGTACTTC. Its translation is CASSYSRGYEQYF. The chain recombines TRBV6-5 with TRBJ2-7; possibly TRBD1 for D (5 bases). Trimming removed 0 bases from V and 3 bases from J, with 6 bases in between. This CDR3 has 13 residues. The germline V gene encodes CDR1 MNHEY and CDR2 SVGAGI.

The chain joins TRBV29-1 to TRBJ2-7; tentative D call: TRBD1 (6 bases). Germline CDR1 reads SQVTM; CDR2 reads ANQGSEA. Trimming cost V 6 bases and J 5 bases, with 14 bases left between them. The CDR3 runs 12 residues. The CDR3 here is CSVTRGRNEQYF. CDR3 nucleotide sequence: TGCAGCGTCACCAGGGGTCGGAACGAGCAGTACTTC.